This TCR beta chain comes out of a study of OX40 agonist ivuxolimab in advanced cancers. Overall study findings and caveats: Relative to CD4+ cells, CD8+ T cells on average had more expanded clones.

As to this clone: No antigen is known for it.

The repertoire was sequenced with immunoSEQ multiplex PCR; TCRdb's copy has only in-frame clones and lacks some. The repertoire holds about 93,000 clones, with just over 90% as singletons. The germline CDR1 and CDR2 sequences are GTSNPN and SVGIG (reference sequence). The CDR3 length is 12 residues. V lost 0 bases, J lost 4 bases, and 5 bases lay in between. The V and J genes are TRBV30 and TRBJ2-3, with D unclear. The clonotype originates from an adult with an advanced solid tumor such as melanoma, head and neck, liver or kidney cancer. The specimen comprised CD4+ or CD8+ T cells sorted from blood, sampled in a trial of the OX40 agonist ivuxolimab. CDR3 in DNA: TGTGCCTGGAGTGTTTCAGCAGATACGCAGTATTTT. This gives the protein CAWSVSADTQYF.